This entry is about one T cell receptor beta chain. No antigen is known for it. This entry comes from a study of a mutant IDH1 vaccine in newly diagnosed glioma. Study-wide background: Visit V12 was conducted at week 35 as the safety follow-up. Visit V13 came later, at week 47.

Indicated time point: week 35, safety follow-up. Doses consisted of 300 ug of mutant IDH1 20-mer peptide each, paired with topical imiquimod. Scheduled for weeks 1, 3, 5, 7, 11, 15, 19 and 23, eight vaccinations were given to patients. Donors' newly diagnosed IDH1-mutant WHO grade 3 or 4 astrocytomas lacked nuclear ATRX. Clones were read by immunoSEQ multiplex PCR, and TCRdb kept only the in-frame ones, dropping some. The sample carries 25,000 to 30,000 clones, about 70% recorded once. This CDR3 has 15 residues. The germline V gene encodes CDR1 SEHNR and CDR2 FQNEAQ (reference sequence). Trimming cost V 3 bases and J 6 bases; bases outside gene matches: 6. Overall study findings and caveats: Vaccination induced immune responses in 85% to 95% of patients.

This receptor was identified in a man aged 50 to 59 with glioma. Sample: PBMCs, taken from a glioma patient whose treatment included an IDH1 peptide vaccine. V and J are TRBV7-9 and TRBJ2-2, with 8 bases identical to TRBD2. The CDR3, as DNA: TGTGCCAGCAGCTTTCAGCGGGAGTACCCCGGGGAGCTGTTTTTT. Its protein product is CASSFQREYPGELFF.